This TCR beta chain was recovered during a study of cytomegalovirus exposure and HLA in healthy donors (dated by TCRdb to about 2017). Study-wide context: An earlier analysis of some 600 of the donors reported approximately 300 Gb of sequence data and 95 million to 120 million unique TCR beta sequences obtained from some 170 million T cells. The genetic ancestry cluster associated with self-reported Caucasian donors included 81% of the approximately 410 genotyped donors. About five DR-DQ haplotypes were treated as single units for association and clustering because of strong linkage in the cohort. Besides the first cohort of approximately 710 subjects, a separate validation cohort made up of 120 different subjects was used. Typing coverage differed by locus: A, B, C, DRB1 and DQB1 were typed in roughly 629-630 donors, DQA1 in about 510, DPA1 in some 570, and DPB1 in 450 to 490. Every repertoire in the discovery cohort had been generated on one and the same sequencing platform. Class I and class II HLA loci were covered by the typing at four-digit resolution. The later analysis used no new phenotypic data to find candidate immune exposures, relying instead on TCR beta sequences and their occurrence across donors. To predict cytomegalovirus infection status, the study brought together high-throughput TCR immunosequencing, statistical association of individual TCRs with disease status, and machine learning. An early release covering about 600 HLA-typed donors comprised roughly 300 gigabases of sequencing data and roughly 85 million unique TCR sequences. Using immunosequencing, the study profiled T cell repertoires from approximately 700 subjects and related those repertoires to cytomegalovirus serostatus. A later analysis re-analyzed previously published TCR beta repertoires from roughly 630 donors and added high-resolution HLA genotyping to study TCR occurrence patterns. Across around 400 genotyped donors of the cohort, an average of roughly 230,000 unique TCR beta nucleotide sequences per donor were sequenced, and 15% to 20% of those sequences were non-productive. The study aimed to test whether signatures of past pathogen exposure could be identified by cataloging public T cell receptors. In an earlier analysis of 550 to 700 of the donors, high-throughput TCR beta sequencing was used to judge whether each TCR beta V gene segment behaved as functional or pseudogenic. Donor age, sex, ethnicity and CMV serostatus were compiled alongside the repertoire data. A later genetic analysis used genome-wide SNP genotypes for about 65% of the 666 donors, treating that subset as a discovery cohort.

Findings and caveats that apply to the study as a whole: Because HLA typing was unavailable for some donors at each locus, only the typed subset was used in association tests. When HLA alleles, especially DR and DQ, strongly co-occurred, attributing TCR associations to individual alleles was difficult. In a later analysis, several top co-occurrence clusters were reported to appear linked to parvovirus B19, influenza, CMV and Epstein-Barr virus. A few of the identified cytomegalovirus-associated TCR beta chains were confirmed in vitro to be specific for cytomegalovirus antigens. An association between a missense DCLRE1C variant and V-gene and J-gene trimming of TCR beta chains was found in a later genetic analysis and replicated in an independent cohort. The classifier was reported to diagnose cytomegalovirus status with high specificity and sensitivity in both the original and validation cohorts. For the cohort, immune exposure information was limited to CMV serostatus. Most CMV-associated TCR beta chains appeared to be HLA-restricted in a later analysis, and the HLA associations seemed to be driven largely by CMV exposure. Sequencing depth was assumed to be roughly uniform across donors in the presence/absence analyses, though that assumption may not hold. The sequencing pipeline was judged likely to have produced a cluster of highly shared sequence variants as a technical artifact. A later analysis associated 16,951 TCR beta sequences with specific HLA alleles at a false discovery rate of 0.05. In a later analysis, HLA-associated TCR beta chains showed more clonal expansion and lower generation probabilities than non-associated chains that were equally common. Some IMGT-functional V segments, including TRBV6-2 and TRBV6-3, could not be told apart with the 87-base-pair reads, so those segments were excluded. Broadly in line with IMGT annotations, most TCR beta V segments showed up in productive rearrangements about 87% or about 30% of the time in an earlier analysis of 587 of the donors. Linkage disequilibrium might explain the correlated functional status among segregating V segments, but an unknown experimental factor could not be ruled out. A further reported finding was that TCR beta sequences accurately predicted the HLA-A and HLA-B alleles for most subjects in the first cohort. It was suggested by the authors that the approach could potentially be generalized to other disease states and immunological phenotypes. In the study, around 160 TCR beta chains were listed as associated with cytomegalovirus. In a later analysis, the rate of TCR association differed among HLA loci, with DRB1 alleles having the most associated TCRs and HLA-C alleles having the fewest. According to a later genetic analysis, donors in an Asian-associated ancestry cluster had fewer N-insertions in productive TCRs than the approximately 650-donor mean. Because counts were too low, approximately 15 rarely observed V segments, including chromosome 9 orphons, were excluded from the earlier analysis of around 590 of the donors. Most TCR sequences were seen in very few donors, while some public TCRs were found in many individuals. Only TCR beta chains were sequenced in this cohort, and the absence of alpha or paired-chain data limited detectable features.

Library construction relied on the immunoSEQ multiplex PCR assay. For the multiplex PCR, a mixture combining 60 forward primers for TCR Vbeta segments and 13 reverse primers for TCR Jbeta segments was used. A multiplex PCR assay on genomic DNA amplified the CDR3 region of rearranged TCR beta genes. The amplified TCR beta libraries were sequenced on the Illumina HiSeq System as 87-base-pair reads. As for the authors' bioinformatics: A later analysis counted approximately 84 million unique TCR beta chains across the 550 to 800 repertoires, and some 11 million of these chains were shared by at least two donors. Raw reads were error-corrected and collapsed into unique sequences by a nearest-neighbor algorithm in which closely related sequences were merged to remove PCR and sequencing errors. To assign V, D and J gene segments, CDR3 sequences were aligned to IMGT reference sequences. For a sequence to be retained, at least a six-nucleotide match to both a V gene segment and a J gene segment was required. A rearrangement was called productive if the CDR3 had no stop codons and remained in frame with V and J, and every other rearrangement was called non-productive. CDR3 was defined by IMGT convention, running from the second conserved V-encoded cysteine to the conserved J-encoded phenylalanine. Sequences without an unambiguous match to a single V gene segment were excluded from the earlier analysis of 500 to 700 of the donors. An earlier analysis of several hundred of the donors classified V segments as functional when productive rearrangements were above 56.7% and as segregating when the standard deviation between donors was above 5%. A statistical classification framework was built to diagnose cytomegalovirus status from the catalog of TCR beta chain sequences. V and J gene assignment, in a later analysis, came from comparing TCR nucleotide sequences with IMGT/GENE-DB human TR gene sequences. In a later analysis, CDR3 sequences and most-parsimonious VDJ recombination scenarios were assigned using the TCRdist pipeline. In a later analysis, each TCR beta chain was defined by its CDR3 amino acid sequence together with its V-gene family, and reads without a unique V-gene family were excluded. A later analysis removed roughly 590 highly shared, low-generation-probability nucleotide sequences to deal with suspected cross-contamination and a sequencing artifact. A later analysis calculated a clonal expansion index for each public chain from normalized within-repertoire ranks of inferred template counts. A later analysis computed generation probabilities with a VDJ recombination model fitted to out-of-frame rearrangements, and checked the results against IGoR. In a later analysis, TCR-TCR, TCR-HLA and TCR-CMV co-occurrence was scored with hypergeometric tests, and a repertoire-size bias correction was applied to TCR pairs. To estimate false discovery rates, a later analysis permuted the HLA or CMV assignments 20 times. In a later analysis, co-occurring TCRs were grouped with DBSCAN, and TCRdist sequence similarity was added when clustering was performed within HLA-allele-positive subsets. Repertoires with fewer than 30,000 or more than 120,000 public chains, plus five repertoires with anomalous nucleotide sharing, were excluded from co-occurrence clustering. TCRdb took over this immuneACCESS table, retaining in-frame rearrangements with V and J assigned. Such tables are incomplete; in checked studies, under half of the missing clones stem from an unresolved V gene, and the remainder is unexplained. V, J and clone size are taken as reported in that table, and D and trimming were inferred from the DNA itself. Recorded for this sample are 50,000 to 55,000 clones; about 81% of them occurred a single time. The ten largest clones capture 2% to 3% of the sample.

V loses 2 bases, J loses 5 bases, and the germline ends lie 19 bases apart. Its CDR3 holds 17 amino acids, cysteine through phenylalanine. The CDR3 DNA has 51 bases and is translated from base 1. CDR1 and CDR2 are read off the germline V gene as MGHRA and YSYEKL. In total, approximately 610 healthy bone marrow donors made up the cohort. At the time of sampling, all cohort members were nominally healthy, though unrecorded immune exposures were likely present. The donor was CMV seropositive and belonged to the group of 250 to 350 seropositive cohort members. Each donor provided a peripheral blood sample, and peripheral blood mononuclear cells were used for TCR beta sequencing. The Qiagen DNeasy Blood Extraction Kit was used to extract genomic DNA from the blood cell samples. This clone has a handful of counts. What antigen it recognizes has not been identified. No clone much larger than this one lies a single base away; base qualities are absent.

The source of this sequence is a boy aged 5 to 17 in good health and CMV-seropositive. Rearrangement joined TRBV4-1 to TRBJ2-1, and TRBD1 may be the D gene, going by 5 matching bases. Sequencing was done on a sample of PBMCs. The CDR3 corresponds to CASSQQPVTDSNNEQFF. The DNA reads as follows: TGCGCCAGCAGCCAACAGCCCGTCACTGACAGTAACAATGAGCAGTTCTTC.